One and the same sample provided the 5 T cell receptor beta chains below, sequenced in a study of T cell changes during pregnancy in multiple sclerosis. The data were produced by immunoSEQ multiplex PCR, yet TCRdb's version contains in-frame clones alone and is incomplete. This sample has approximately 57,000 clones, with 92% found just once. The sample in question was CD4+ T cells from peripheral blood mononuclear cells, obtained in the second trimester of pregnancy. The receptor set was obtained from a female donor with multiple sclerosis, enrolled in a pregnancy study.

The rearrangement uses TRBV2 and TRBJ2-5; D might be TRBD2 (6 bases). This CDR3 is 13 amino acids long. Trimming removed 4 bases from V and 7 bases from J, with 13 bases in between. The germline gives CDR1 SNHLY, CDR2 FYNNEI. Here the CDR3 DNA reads TGTGCCAGCAGTGCACGGGGGTTTGGGACCCAGTACTTC. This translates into CASSARGFGTQYF.

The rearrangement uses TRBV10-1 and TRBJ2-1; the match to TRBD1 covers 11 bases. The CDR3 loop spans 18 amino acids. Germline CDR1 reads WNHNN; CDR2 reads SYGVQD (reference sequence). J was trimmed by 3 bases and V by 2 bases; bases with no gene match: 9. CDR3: CASSERKLGQGVYNEQFF. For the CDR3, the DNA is TGCGCCAGCAGTGAGAGGAAGCTGGGACAGGGGGTCTACAATGAGCAGTTCTTC.

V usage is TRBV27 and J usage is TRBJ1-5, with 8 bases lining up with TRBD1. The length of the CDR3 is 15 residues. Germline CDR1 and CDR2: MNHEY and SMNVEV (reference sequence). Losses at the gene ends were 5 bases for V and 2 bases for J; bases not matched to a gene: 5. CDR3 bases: TGTGCCAGCAGTCCAGGGGGCGATCGCAATCAGCCCCAGCATTTT. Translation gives CASSPGGDRNQPQHF.

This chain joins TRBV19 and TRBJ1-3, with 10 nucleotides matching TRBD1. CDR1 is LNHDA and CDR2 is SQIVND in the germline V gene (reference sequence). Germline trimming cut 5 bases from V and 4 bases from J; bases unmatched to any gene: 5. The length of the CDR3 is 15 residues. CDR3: CASSSGTGVGNTIYF. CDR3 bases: TGTGCCAGTAGTTCCGGGACAGGGGTCGGAAACACCATATATTTT.

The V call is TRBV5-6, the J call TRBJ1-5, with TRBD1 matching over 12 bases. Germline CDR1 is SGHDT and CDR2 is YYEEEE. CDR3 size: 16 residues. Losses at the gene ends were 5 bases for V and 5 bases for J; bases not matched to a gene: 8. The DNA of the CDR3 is TGTGCCAGCAGTTCCTCCGGGACAGGGGGCTATCAGCCCCAGCATTTT. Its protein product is CASSSSGTGGYQPQHF.